Shown below are 22 T cell receptor beta chains from a single sample sequenced in a study of T cell responses to AZD1222 COVID-19 vaccine. The assay was immunoSEQ multiplex PCR, and TCRdb's table has in-frame clones only and misses some. The sample consists of under 150,000 clones, roughly 86% of them appearing once. Material: peripheral blood, obtained 28 days after the second AZD1222 dose. These receptors originate from an adult who received the AZD1222 COVID-19 vaccine.

The rearrangement links TRBV2 to TRBJ2-3; TRBD2 agrees at 7 bases. This CDR3 spans 14 amino acids. Germline CDR1 is SNHLY and CDR2 is FYNNEI. Trimming took 6 bases from V and 0 from J; bases not matched to a gene: 3. The chain's CDR3 is CASSRDYSTDTQYF. In DNA, the CDR3 is TGTGCCAGCAGCCGGGACTATAGCACAGATACGCAGTATTTT.

This chain joins TRBV28 and TRBJ2-7; 10 bases map to TRBD2. The germline V gene encodes CDR1 MDHEN and CDR2 SYDVKM. The CDR3 loop spans 15 amino acids. The ends lost 1 base at V and 5 bases at J; junction bases unmatched: 5. Here the CDR3 DNA reads TGTGCCAGCAGTTTATTGCTAGCGGGAGTTCACGAGCAGTACTTC. It translates to CASSLLLAGVHEQYF.

This clone was picked up one time. The rearrangement links TRBV11-2 to TRBJ1-4; D unresolved. Germline CDR1 reads SGHAT; CDR2 reads FQNNGV. This CDR3 comprises 13 residues. The V end lost 0 bases, the J end lost 14 bases, and 13 bases lay between the germline ends. The CDR3 nucleotides are TGTGCCAGCAGCTTAGATCTGACGGCCGTTCTGTTTTTT. Translating it yields CASSLDLTAVLFF.

This rearrangement joins TRBV5-1 to TRBJ1-2; D is unclear. Germline V gene sequence: CDR1 SGHRS, CDR2 YFSETQ. The CDR3 has 14 amino acids. V lost 0 bases and J lost 7, with 13 bases in between. CDR3 in DNA: TGCGCCAGCAGCTTGGAACCGGTCGAGGGTGGCTACACCTTC. Translated, it gives CASSLEPVEGGYTF.

J is TRBJ1-1 and V is TRBV9; no clear D gene. Germline-derived CDR1 and CDR2 are SGDLS and YYNGEE. This CDR3 region has 14 residues. V gave up 1 base and J gave up 1 base, with 8 bases separating them. CDR3 sequence: CASSVSSENTEAFF. CDR3 sequence (DNA): TGTGCCAGCAGCGTAAGCAGTGAGAACACTGAAGCTTTCTTT. The whole variable domain, filled in from reference TRBV9 and TRBJ1-1, reads DSGVTQTPKHLITATGQRVTLRCSPRSGDLSVYWYQQSLDQGLQFLIQYYNGEERAKGNILERFSAQQFPDLHSELNLSSLELGDSALYFCASSVSSENTEAFFGQGTRLTVV.

The chain is built from TRBV7-9 and TRBJ1-1; a weak D match, TRBD1 (5 bases). The CDR3 contains 13 residues. V was clipped by 6 bases and J by 1 base, with 9 bases between them. Germline V gene sequence: CDR1 SEHNR, CDR2 FQNEAQ (reference sequence). The chain's CDR3 is CASRLGTNTEAFF. DNA for the CDR3: TGTGCCAGCAGACTCGGGACGAACACTGAAGCTTTCTTT.

The J gene is TRBJ2-7, the V gene TRBV6-2 or TRBV6-3; TRBD2 agrees at 7 bases. The CDR3 sequence is 15 residues long. The germline gives CDR1 MNHEY, CDR2 SVGEGT. The J segment lost 3 bases and the V segment lost 1 base, leaving 6 bases of the junction unmatched. In DNA form, the CDR3 reads TGTGCCAGCAGTTACTTTGGGCTAGCGGTCTACGAGCAGTACTTC. Translated, it gives CASSYFGLAVYEQYF.

The CDR3 DNA reads TGTGCCAGCAGTGAGGTAGGGGGTTTAACTTACGAGCAGTACTTC. It specifies CASSEVGGLTYEQYF. The chain combines TRBV2 with TRBJ2-7, with a tentative D call TRBD1 (6 bases). The CDR3 sequence is 15 residues long. The germline V gene has CDR1 SNHLY and CDR2 FYNNEI. V lost 3 bases to trimming and J lost 4 bases, with 16 bases between them.

The chain employs TRBV28 and TRBJ1-2; possible D gene TRBD1, 5 bases. Germline V gene data show CDR1 as MDHEN and CDR2 as SYDVKM. The CDR3 covers 15 residues. Trimming shortened V by 6 bases and J by 3 bases, and 17 bases separated the two germline ends. CDR3 bases: TGTGCCAGCAGCACTGAGTGGCAGGGTTACTATGGCTACACCTTC. Translated: CASSTEWQGYYGYTF.

The J gene is TRBJ1-2, the V gene TRBV6-2 or TRBV6-3; no clear D gene. Germline lookup yields CDR1 MNHEY and CDR2 SVGEGT. The CDR3 has 14 amino acids. Between the trimmed V and J ends, which lost 4 bases and 7 bases, there was a span of 16 bases. CDR3 DNA sequence: TGTGCCAGCAGTTTTCATCCCAAATCGAGTGGCTACACCTTC. It yields the protein CASSFHPKSSGYTF.

The V and J genes are TRBV28 and TRBJ2-7; TRBD2 agrees at 10 bases. Germline loops: CDR1 MDHEN, CDR2 SYDVKM. The CDR3 has 15 amino acids. Trimming removed 5 bases from V and 0 bases from J; junction bases left unmatched: 4. CDR3 bases: TGTGCCAGCAGTCTAGCGGGAGAAGGCTCCTACGAGCAGTACTTC. Translating it yields CASSLAGEGSYEQYF.

The chain carries TRBV28 and TRBJ2-1; the D gene is possibly TRBD2 (6 bases). The V gene lost 11 bases and the J gene lost 4 bases, with 15 bases spanning the gap. CDR1 MDHEN and CDR2 SYDVKM come from the germline V gene. The CDR3 runs to 13 residues. The CDR3 reads CASGVLAYNEQFF. DNA for the CDR3: TGTGCCTCCGGAGTACTAGCTTACAATGAGCAGTTCTTC.

J is TRBJ1-1 and V is TRBV5-6; D remains unclear. V was clipped by 1 base and J by 3 bases, with 13 bases between them. Germline assignment: CDR1 SGHDT and CDR2 YYEEEE. The CDR3 runs 15 residues. For the CDR3, the DNA is TGTGCCAGCAGCTTGTTTCAGGCTACCTACACTGAAGCTTTCTTT. This translates into CASSLFQATYTEAFF.

The chain recombines TRBV5-1 with TRBJ2-5, with 9 bases fitting TRBD1. CDR1 and CDR2 from the germline V gene are SGHRS and YFSETQ. V gave up 3 bases and J gave up 4 bases; unmatched junction bases: 4. CDR3 length: 14 residues. In DNA form, the CDR3 reads TGCGCCAGCAGCTCCGAACAGGGGGCAGAGACCCAGTACTTC. This gives the protein CASSSEQGAETQYF.

The V call is TRBV27, the J call TRBJ2-5; D is ambiguous. The V gene's germline CDR1 is MNHEY and CDR2 SMNVEV (reference sequence). The V end lost 5 bases, the J end lost 7 bases, and 17 bases lay between the germline ends. The CDR3 has 14 amino acids. DNA of the CDR3: TGTGCCAGCAGTCGCCTCCAGGAGTTGGGGACCCAGTACTTC. Protein sequence: CASSRLQELGTQYF.

The chain recombines TRBV19 with TRBJ2-5; 7 nucleotides line up with TRBD2. With V trimmed by 1 base and J by 1 base, 0 bases remained unmatched. Germline assignment: CDR1 LNHDA and CDR2 SQIVND (reference sequence). This CDR3 has 14 residues. CDR3 in amino acids: CASSIASGQETQYF. CDR3 coding DNA: TGTGCCAGTAGTATAGCTAGCGGCCAAGAGACCCAGTACTTC. The full variable domain, rest sourced from reference TRBV19 and TRBJ2-5, is DGGITQSPKYLFRKEGQNVTLSCEQNLNHDAMYWYRQDPGQGLRLIYYSQIVNDFQKGDIAEGYSVSREKKESFPLTVTSAQKNPTAFYLCASSIASGQETQYFGPGTRLLVL.

The rearrangement uses TRBV10-1 and TRBJ2-1; 10 bases map to TRBD2. The CDR3 extends over 16 amino acids. Germline V gives CDR1 WNHNN, CDR2 SYGVQD (reference sequence). With 3 bases clipped from V and 2 bases from J, the junction kept 4 bases outside the gene matches. The CDR3 sequence is CASSEGAGGPYNEQFF. DNA of the CDR3: TGCGCCAGCAGTGAAGGAGCGGGAGGGCCCTACAATGAGCAGTTCTTC.

The rearrangement joins TRBV11-2 to TRBJ2-5; TRBD1 matches at 7 bases. Germline loops: CDR1 SGHAT, CDR2 FQNNGV. V lost 1 base to trimming and J lost 5 bases; unmatched junction nucleotides: 4. CDR3 length: 14 residues. This chain's CDR3 is CASSLGGGVETQYF. The CDR3 bases are TGTGCCAGCAGCTTAGGAGGGGGCGTGGAGACCCAGTACTTC.

The genes are TRBV15 and TRBJ1-2; D remains unclear. The CDR3 loop spans 16 amino acids. V lost 0 bases, J lost 4 bases, and 15 bases lay in between. Germline V gene lookup returns CDR1 LNHNV and CDR2 YYDKDF (reference sequence). The CDR3 spells CATSRDVGVSGYGYTF. In DNA form, the CDR3 reads TGTGCCACCAGCAGAGATGTCGGGGTATCAGGCTATGGCTACACCTTC.

V usage is TRBV28 and J usage is TRBJ2-2, with 7 positions matching TRBD2. The CDR3 covers 15 residues. V trimming: 6 bases; J trimming: 1 base; junction bases outside the gene matches: 5. The V gene's germline CDR1 is MDHEN and CDR2 SYDVKM. CDR3 sequence: CASRLAGRNTGELFF. In nucleotides, the CDR3 is TGTGCCAGCAGGTTAGCGGGCCGGAACACCGGGGAGCTGTTTTTT. The full variable domain, in which reference TRBV28 and TRBJ2-2 provide the parts outside the CDR3, is DVKVTQSSRYLVKRTGEKVFLECVQDMDHENMFWYRQDPGLGLRLIYFSYDVKMKEKGDIPEGYSVSREKKERFSLILESASTNQTSMYLCASRLAGRNTGELFFGEGSRLTVL.

This chain links TRBV28 with TRBJ2-7; D possibly corresponds to TRBD1 (6 bases). In germline, CDR1 is MDHEN, CDR2 SYDVKM. V was shortened by 8 bases and J by 2 bases, with 16 bases between the two germline ends. This CDR3 comprises 14 residues. The DNA of the CDR3 is TGTGCCAGCTTTTGGACAGCGCTCCCCTACGAGCAGTACTTC. Translation gives CASFWTALPYEQYF.

The V gene is TRBV2, the J gene TRBJ2-1; 7 bases line up with TRBD2. Germline V gene data show CDR1 as SNHLY and CDR2 as FYNNEI. V shed 8 bases and J 1 base; nucleotides not matched to a gene: 2. This CDR3 comprises 13 residues. The CDR3: CASRGRSYNEQFF. The CDR3 DNA reads TGTGCCAGCCGCGGGAGATCCTACAATGAGCAGTTCTTC.